Each of the 13 T cell receptor beta chains below was sequenced from the same sample in a study of Graves' ophthalmopathy and Graves' hyperthyroidism. The TCR beta CDR3 regions underwent amplification from RNA transcripts. Second-round multiplex PCR followed a first-round RT-PCR using HTBI primers. A single record per CDR3 protein comes from TCRdb applying MiXCR to the multiplex PCR reads. Of about 600,000 distinct CDR3 sequences in the sample, 35% to 40% are singletons; the top ten hold 3.5% to 4.5%. Sequences were obtained from peripheral blood or thyroid tissue (not recorded which). These receptors were taken from an adult man with Graves' hyperthyroidism.

This clonotype was detected many times. This sequence joins TRBV7-8 and TRBJ1-1; D gene ambiguous. CDR1 is SGHVS and CDR2 is FQNEAQ in the germline V gene. The germline V and J ends were trimmed by 5 bases and 6 bases, with 25 bases remaining between them. CDR3 length: 17 residues. This CDR3 is CASSQGERRAYAPEAFF. Written as DNA, the CDR3 is TGTGCCAGCAGCCAAGGTGAGAGGCGGGCATACGCCCCTGAAGCTTTCTTT.

This clonotype was observed at least ten times. V is TRBV10-3 and J is TRBJ1-5, with TRBD1 matching 10 bases. V shed 6 bases and J 4 bases; nucleotides not matched to a gene: 3. The CDR3 contains 14 residues. Per germline, CDR1 ENHRY and CDR2 SYGVKD. This CDR3 is CAIRGTGENQPQHF. The DNA of the CDR3 is TGTGCCATCAGGGGGACAGGGGAAAATCAGCCCCAGCATTTT.

This clonotype was picked up a small number of times. This chain joins TRBV5-1 and TRBJ2-7, with 9 bases fitting TRBD1. CDR1 is SGHRS, CDR2 YFSETQ, per germline. The CDR3 has 14 residues. The ends lost 4 bases at V and 3 bases at J; junction bases unmatched: 5. CDR3 in DNA: TGCGCCAGCAGCAATTGGGACAGGGACTACGAGCAGTACTTC. This encodes CASSNWDRDYEQYF.

Many counts were recorded for this clonotype. The chain carries TRBV12-3 or TRBV12-4 and TRBJ2-7, with D possibly matching TRBD1 (6 bases). V lost 2 bases and J 7 bases, leaving 15 bases between the germline ends. The CDR3 covers 14 residues. Written as DNA, the CDR3 is TGTGCCAGCAGTTTAAGAACAGGGTACCAAGAGCAGTACTTC. This gives the protein CASSLRTGYQEQYF.

Worth noting for this clonotype: The junction does not match germline at one end; this may be a read error. The chain joins TRBV19 to TRBJ2-1; weak D call: TRBD2 (6 bases). The CDR3 covers 14 residues. Germline loops: CDR1 LNHDA, CDR2 SQIVND (reference sequence). CDR3 in amino acids: CASSIDGSNNAQFF. The CDR3 DNA reads as TGTGCCAGTAGTATAGACGGGAGCAACAATGCGCAGTTCTTC. Looking up the rest from reference TRBV19 and TRBJ2-1 gives the full variable domain: DGGITQSPKYLFRKEGQNVTLSCEQNLNHDAMYWYRQDPGQGLRLIYYSQIVNDFQKGDIAEGYSVSREKKESFPLTVTSAQKNPTAFYLCASSIDGSNNAQFFGPGTRLTVL.

The chain recombines TRBV29-1 with TRBJ2-1, with D possibly matching TRBD2 (6 bases). V was shortened by 3 bases and J by 0 bases, with 18 bases between the two germline ends. The CDR3 has 17 amino acids. CDR1 and CDR2 from the germline V gene are SQVTM and ANQGSEA. The CDR3 nucleotides are TGCAGCGTTGAGGGGGGACTTCCGAAGAGCTCCTACAATGAGCAGTTCTTC. Residues: CSVEGGLPKSSYNEQFF.

The sample holds many counts of this clonotype. V gene TRBV12-3 or TRBV12-4 combines with J gene TRBJ1-1, with D maybe TRBD1 (6 bases). V was shortened by 1 base and J by 1 base, with 22 bases between the two germline ends. The CDR3 runs to 19 residues. The CDR3 region is CASSLGVDRSITPNTEAFF. DNA for the CDR3: TGTGCCAGCAGTTTAGGTGTCGACAGGTCGATTACCCCGAACACTGAAGCTTTCTTT.

This clonotype appeared many times. The rearrangement joins TRBV6-5 to TRBJ1-3; TRBD1 is a possible D gene (5 bases). This CDR3 contains 15 residues. V gave up 5 bases and J gave up 0 bases, with 11 bases separating them. Germline V gene data show CDR1 as MNHEY and CDR2 as SVGAGI. The CDR3 DNA reads TGTGCCAGCAGTAAGGGACGGTTCTCTGGAAACACCATATATTTT. Translation: CASSKGRFSGNTIYF.

This clonotype was recorded at least ten times. The chain links TRBV5-1 to TRBJ1-1; no clear D gene. CDR1 and CDR2 from the germline V gene are SGHRS and YFSETQ. The V end was cut by 0 bases, the J end by 2 bases, with 8 bases between. This CDR3 region has 14 residues. The CDR3 DNA is TGCGCCAGCAGCTTGGGTCTGGTAAACACTGAAGCTTTCTTT. Amino acids: CASSLGLVNTEAFF.

As regards this clonotype: In this CDR3 the conserved last residue, phenylalanine or tryptophan, is missing, so a read error is likely. This chain links TRBV12-3 or TRBV12-4 with TRBJ1-2; D call uncertain. Between the trimmed V and J ends, which lost 6 bases and 0 bases, there was a span of 23 bases. CDR3 length: 18 amino acids. As DNA, the CDR3 is TGTGCCAGCAGCTCCATCCCGGTCTTCCGGCTAGCTAACTATGGCTACACCTCC. Its translation is CASSSIPVFRLANYGYTS.

This clonotype was seen at least ten times. V is TRBV25-1 and J is TRBJ1-1; D is possibly TRBD1 (6 bases). This CDR3 contains 13 residues. Germline CDR1 reads MGHDK; CDR2 reads SYGVNS. The V and J ends lost 3 bases and 6 bases respectively, with 11 bases between them. As DNA, the CDR3 is TGTGCCAGCAGTGAGTGGTCAGGGGCTGAAGCTTTCTTT. Translating gives CASSEWSGAEAFF.

V is TRBV7-3 and J is TRBJ2-3; TRBD1 agrees at 9 bases. With 4 bases clipped from V and 1 base from J, the junction kept 6 bases outside the gene matches. CDR3 length equals 16 residues. Germline CDR1 SGHTA, CDR2 FQGTGA. The CDR3 is CASSSGTGPRTDTQYF. The CDR3 DNA reads as TGTGCCAGCAGCTCGGGGACAGGGCCCCGCACAGATACGCAGTATTTT.

This clonotype was seen repeatedly, ten times or more. The rearrangement links TRBV7-3 to TRBJ1-2, with no clear D. Per germline, CDR1 SGHTA and CDR2 FQGTGA. V lost 1 base and J lost 7, with 13 bases in between. The CDR3 sequence is 14 residues long. CDR3 DNA sequence: TGTGCCAGCAGCTTAAATCCGGGTTCGAGTGGCTACACCTTC. It translates to CASSLNPGSSGYTF. Using reference TRBV7-3 and TRBJ1-2 for the parts outside the CDR3, the full variable domain is GAGVSQTPSNKVTEKGKYVELRCDPISGHTALYWYRQSLGQGPEFLIYFQGTGAADDSGLPNDRFFAVRPEGSVSTLKIQRTERGDSAVYLCASSLNPGSSGYTFGSGTRLTVV.